The source of this TCR beta chain is a study of technical replicates of blood from a few donors. The CDR3 consists of 16 residues. Trimming took 1 base from V and 4 from J, leaving 16 bases between them. CDR1 and CDR2 (germline): LGHNA, YNFKEQ. Libraries were prepared by immunoSEQ multiplex PCR; TCRdb keeps only in-frame clonotypes and omits some of them. The repertoire includes approximately 75,000 clones, approximately 96% of them detected once, and more than 0.15% sits in the top ten. This TCR was recovered from a human donor in good health. Material for sequencing was T cells isolated from PBMCs. The V and J genes are TRBV4-2 and TRBJ2-5; weak D call: TRBD2 (5 bases). The CDR3 DNA is TGTGCCAGCAGCCAAGGATCGGGAAACCGGGGAGAGACCCAGTACTTC. Translation: CASSQGSGNRGETQYF.